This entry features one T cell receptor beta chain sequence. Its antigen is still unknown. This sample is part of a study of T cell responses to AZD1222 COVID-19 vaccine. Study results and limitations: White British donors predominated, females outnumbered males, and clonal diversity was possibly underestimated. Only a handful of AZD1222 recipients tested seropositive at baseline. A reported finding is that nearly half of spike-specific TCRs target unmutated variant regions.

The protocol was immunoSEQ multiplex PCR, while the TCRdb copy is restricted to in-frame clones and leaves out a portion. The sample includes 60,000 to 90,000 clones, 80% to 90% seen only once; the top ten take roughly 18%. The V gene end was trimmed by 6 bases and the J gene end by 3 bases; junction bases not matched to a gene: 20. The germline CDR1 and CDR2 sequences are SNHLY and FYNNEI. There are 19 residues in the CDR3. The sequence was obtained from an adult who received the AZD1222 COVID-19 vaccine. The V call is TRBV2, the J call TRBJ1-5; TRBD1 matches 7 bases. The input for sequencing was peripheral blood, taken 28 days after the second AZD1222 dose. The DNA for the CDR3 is TGTGCCAGCAGACCGCTACCCCAGGGGGAAGGATATAACAATCAGCCCCAGCATTTT. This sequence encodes CASRPLPQGEGYNNQPQHF.